This T cell receptor beta chain is drawn from a study of T-cell reconstitution after alpha-beta-depleted transplantation in children. The V gene end was trimmed by 2 bases and the J gene end by 6 bases; junction bases not matched to a gene: 6. This CDR3 comprises 15 residues. Germline V gene lookup returns CDR1 SGHRS and CDR2 YFSETQ. This clonotype has a handful of counts. Antigen: not known. Notes on the study in general: Several hundred expanded graft clones reportedly gave rise to the alpha-beta T cells present about two months after transplant. Counts and diversity of T cells one year after transplant came mostly from newly produced T cells. Surviving recipient T cells and thymic progenitors produced the high day-60 TCRbeta diversity seen in some patients.

Molecular barcoding with unique molecular identifiers was used for the TCRbeta library. TCRdb reanalysed the PCR reads using MiXCR and keeps one entry per CDR3 protein. The sample lists around 580,000 distinct CDR3 sequences, under 25% occurring once. This TCR derives from a boy in the first two years of life who had a stem cell transplant for acute myeloid leukemia, so the T cells may come from the graft donor. The chain links TRBV5-1 to TRBJ2-7; 12 nucleotides align to TRBD2. The input for sequencing was PBMCs, mostly from graft donor cells, taken 360 days after TCRalphabeta/CD19-depleted stem cell transplant. Here the CDR3 DNA reads TGCGCCAGCAGCTTAACTAGCGGGGGGCTCATCGAGCAGTACTTC. Protein: CASSLTSGGLIEQYF.